This T cell receptor beta chain was found in a study of blood T cell repertoires in COVID-19. Study at large: Whether acute or convalescent, the COVID-19 samples came from the United States, Italy and Spain. PBMCs, B-cell-depleted T cells, or T cells provided the cDNA or gDNA that made up the material.

Per the study methods: Reference gene primer amplification gave nucleated cell count estimates. The repertoire was sequenced with immunoSEQ multiplex PCR; TCRdb's copy has only in-frame clones and lacks some. V, J and clone size are those of that table, while D and trimming were read from the DNA. The sample contains about 82,000 clones, under 80% of which appear only once. V was shortened by 3 bases and J by 6 bases, with 10 bases between the two germline ends. Germline values: CDR1 ENHRY, CDR2 SYGVKD. The CDR3 has 13 residues. Seattle patient enrollment occurred during active infection, with longitudinal follow-up thereafter. This clone has only a few counts.

The rearrangement links TRBV10-3 to TRBJ2-3; a possible D gene is TRBD1 (5 bases). The receptor was derived from a man between 60 and 70 years old with COVID-19, enrolled during active disease. The sample was peripheral blood. The CDR3 reads CAISDLPGDTQYF. CDR3 sequence (DNA): TGTGCCATCAGTGACCTTCCAGGGGATACGCAGTATTTT.